The rows below give T cell receptor beta chains drawn from one sample of a study of control samples from healthy donors and cancer patients. TCRdb's table, derived via immunoSEQ multiplex PCR, lists solely in-frame clones and lacks some. The data show some 150,000 clones, around 94% seen once. Material for sequencing was PBMCs. Receptors originate from a man aged 60 to 69 with colorectal cancer. The CDR3 runs from the conserved cysteine through the conserved F or W. The D gene is left open where the match is weak. Clone size is shown for a subset of rows, as once, few, many or a class of expanded clone.

j_call: TRBJ1-3
clone_size: -
v_call: TRBV9
d_call: -
cdr3_nt: TGTGCCAGCAGCGTAGGCGGGGGCACCTCTGGAAACACCATATATTTT
cdr3_aa: CASSVGGGTSGNTIYF

j_call: TRBJ1-2
clone_size: -
v_call: TRBV12-3/TRBV12-4
d_call: TRBD1
cdr3_nt: TGTGCCAGCAGCCCTGGGACAGTCTCTGGCTACACCTTC
cdr3_aa: CASSPGTVSGYTF

j_call: TRBJ2-7
clone_size: -
v_call: TRBV5-4
d_call: -
cdr3_nt: TGTGCCAGCAGCTTGGGGGGTGACAGCTACGAGCAGTACTTC
cdr3_aa: CASSLGGDSYEQYF

j_call: TRBJ2-1
clone_size: -
v_call: TRBV24-1
d_call: -
cdr3_nt: TGTGCCACCAGTGATCCGGACCGGACGGATGAGCAGTTCTTC
cdr3_aa: CATSDPDRTDEQFF

j_call: TRBJ2-7
clone_size: -
v_call: TRBV5-4
d_call: TRBD1
cdr3_nt: TGTGCCAGCAGCCTACAGGGGAGCTCCTACGAGCAGTACTTC
cdr3_aa: CASSLQGSSYEQYF

j_call: TRBJ1-1
clone_size: -
v_call: TRBV5-1
d_call: -
cdr3_nt: TGCGCCAGCAGCTCCGGGGGGATCGCTTTCTTT
cdr3_aa: CASSSGGIAFF

j_call: TRBJ1-1
clone_size: -
v_call: TRBV20-1
d_call: -
cdr3_nt: TGCAGTGCTAGTCGGGGACAAAGCATGAACACTGAAGCTTTCTTT
cdr3_aa: CSASRGQSMNTEAFF

j_call: TRBJ1-6
clone_size: -
v_call: TRBV30
d_call: -
cdr3_nt: TGTGCCTGGAAATCGGTGCAGGGGTTTAATTCACCCCTCCACTTT
cdr3_aa: CAWKSVQGFNSPLHF

j_call: TRBJ2-5
clone_size: -
v_call: TRBV6-5
d_call: TRBD1
cdr3_nt: TGTGCCAGCAGTCCGACAGGGATAAGAGAGACCCAGTACTTC
cdr3_aa: CASSPTGIRETQYF

j_call: TRBJ2-6
clone_size: -
v_call: TRBV19
d_call: -
cdr3_nt: TGTGCCAGTAGTCCCAGATCTACTGGGGCCAACGTCCTGACTTTC
cdr3_aa: CASSPRSTGANVLTF

j_call: TRBJ2-5
clone_size: -
v_call: TRBV25-1
d_call: -
cdr3_nt: TGTGCCAGCAGTGAGAGTCCCGGGGGGACCCAGTACTTC
cdr3_aa: CASSESPGGTQYF

j_call: TRBJ1-6
clone_size: -
v_call: TRBV19
d_call: -
cdr3_nt: TGTGCCAGTAGTACCCGGCTTAATAATTCACCCCTCCACTTT
cdr3_aa: CASSTRLNNSPLHF

j_call: TRBJ1-1
clone_size: -
v_call: TRBV18
d_call: -
cdr3_nt: TGTGCCAGCTCACCACGTGAAATGAACACTGAAGCTTTCTTT
cdr3_aa: CASSPREMNTEAFF

j_call: TRBJ2-3
clone_size: -
v_call: TRBV28
d_call: -
cdr3_nt: TGTGCCAGCAGGGGGTGGGATACGCAGTATTTT
cdr3_aa: CASRGWDTQYF

j_call: TRBJ2-7
clone_size: -
v_call: TRBV18
d_call: -
cdr3_nt: TGTGCCAGCTCACCACAGGGGCAGGAGCAGTACTTC
cdr3_aa: CASSPQGQEQYF

j_call: TRBJ1-2
clone_size: once
v_call: TRBV7-9
d_call: TRBD1
cdr3_nt: TGTGCCAGCAGCTTTTCGGACAGGGATGGCTACACCTTC
cdr3_aa: CASSFSDRDGYTF

j_call: TRBJ2-5
clone_size: -
v_call: TRBV13
d_call: -
cdr3_nt: TGTGCCAGCAGCTTACCCCCGGGGGAGACCCAGTACTTC
cdr3_aa: CASSLPPGETQYF

j_call: TRBJ2-7
clone_size: once
v_call: TRBV10-3
d_call: -
cdr3_nt: TGTGCCATCAGTGACGGTCCTAGCCAAGGGGAGGAGCAGTACTTC
cdr3_aa: CAISDGPSQGEEQYF

j_call: TRBJ2-4
clone_size: -
v_call: TRBV21-1
d_call: -
cdr3_nt: TGTGCCAGCAGCTCCCGACTAGCGGGGGGACTAGCCAAAAACATTCAGTACTTC
cdr3_aa: CASSSRLAGGLAKNIQYF

j_call: TRBJ1-2
clone_size: -
v_call: TRBV6-5
d_call: -
cdr3_nt: TGTGCCAGCAGTTCTCTTCGCGGGGGGGGCTACACCTTC
cdr3_aa: CASSSLRGGGYTF

j_call: TRBJ2-3
clone_size: -
v_call: TRBV7-9
d_call: -
cdr3_nt: TGTGCCAGCAGCACAAAAAGGGTGGGACCCACGGGCACAGATACGCAGTATTTT
cdr3_aa: CASSTKRVGPTGTDTQYF

j_call: TRBJ2-7
clone_size: -
v_call: TRBV6-6
d_call: -
cdr3_nt: TGTGCCAGCAGTGGCCGGGACAAGTCCTACGAGCAGTACTTC
cdr3_aa: CASSGRDKSYEQYF

j_call: TRBJ2-5
clone_size: few
v_call: TRBV4-3
d_call: -
cdr3_nt: TGCGCCAGCAGCCAAGATGGAGCCACCCAAGAGACCCAGTACTTC
cdr3_aa: CASSQDGATQETQYF

j_call: TRBJ2-2
clone_size: -
v_call: TRBV19
d_call: -
cdr3_nt: TGTGCCAGTAGTCTATACAGCGGCTCGAACACCGGGGAGCTGTTTTTT
cdr3_aa: CASSLYSGSNTGELFF

j_call: TRBJ2-2
clone_size: -
v_call: TRBV9
d_call: TRBD1
cdr3_nt: TGTGCCAGCAGGGGGGACAGCAACACCGGGGAGCTGTTTTTT
cdr3_aa: CASRGDSNTGELFF

j_call: TRBJ2-7
clone_size: -
v_call: TRBV5-5
d_call: -
cdr3_nt: TGTGCCAGCAGCTTGGGAAGGGGACTCGAGCAGTACTTC
cdr3_aa: CASSLGRGLEQYF

j_call: TRBJ1-2
clone_size: -
v_call: TRBV5-3
d_call: TRBD1
cdr3_nt: TGTGCCAGAAGCCTGGGACAGGTTTGTTCTGGCTACACCTTC
cdr3_aa: CARSLGQVCSGYTF

j_call: TRBJ1-3
clone_size: -
v_call: TRBV25-1
d_call: -
cdr3_nt: TGTGCCAGCAGTGATAGGCAGTCTGGAAACACCATATATTTT
cdr3_aa: CASSDRQSGNTIYF

j_call: TRBJ2-3
clone_size: -
v_call: TRBV5-1
d_call: -
cdr3_nt: TGCGCCAGCAGCTTGGGCCCCGGACAGAGCACAGATACGCAGTATTTT
cdr3_aa: CASSLGPGQSTDTQYF

j_call: TRBJ1-6
clone_size: -
v_call: TRBV12-3/TRBV12-4
d_call: -
cdr3_nt: TGTGCCAGCTCTTTGTCCTATAATTCACCCCTCCACTTT
cdr3_aa: CASSLSYNSPLHF

j_call: TRBJ2-4
clone_size: -
v_call: TRBV9
d_call: -
cdr3_nt: TGTGCCAGCAGCGGAGTTCAGGGGACTAAAAACATTCAGTACTTC
cdr3_aa: CASSGVQGTKNIQYF

j_call: TRBJ1-2
clone_size: -
v_call: TRBV3-1/TRBV3-2
d_call: TRBD1
cdr3_nt: TGTGCCAGCAGCTTGACAGGGGGCGACTGGAACTATGGCTACACCTTC
cdr3_aa: CASSLTGGDWNYGYTF

j_call: TRBJ1-1
clone_size: -
v_call: TRBV4-1
d_call: TRBD1
cdr3_nt: TGCGCCAGCAGCCAACAGGGGGCGGCCCCTGAAGCTTTCTTT
cdr3_aa: CASSQQGAAPEAFF